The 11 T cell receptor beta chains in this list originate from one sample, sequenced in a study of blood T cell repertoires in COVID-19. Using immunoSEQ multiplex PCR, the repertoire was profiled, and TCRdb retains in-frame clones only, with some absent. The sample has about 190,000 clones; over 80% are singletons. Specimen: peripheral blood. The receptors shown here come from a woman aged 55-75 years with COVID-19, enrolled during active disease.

The CDR3 region is CASSLKSGGGPRGNEQFF. The CDR3 nucleotides read TGTGCCAGCAGCTTAAAAAGCGGCGGGGGGCCCCGGGGCAATGAGCAGTTCTTC. The V and J genes are TRBV7-3 and TRBJ2-1, with 8 bases lining up with TRBD2. The V segment lost 1 base and the J segment 6 bases; nucleotides outside the gene matches: 14. CDR3 length equals 18 residues. Germline-derived CDR1 and CDR2 are SGHTA and FQGTGA.

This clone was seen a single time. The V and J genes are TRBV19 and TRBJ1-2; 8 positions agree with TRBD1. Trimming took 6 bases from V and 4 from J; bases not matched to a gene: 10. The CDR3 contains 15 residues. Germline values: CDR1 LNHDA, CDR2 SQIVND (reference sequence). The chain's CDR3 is CASSTPGGATYGYTF. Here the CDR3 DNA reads TGTGCCAGTAGCACCCCAGGGGGCGCAACCTATGGCTACACCTTC.

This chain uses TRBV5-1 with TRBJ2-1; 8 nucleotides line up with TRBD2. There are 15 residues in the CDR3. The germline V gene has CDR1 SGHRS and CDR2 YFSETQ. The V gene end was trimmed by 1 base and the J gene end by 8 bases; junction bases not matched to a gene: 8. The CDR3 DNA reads TGCGCCAGCAGCTTGAAACTAGCGGCGCAGTATGAGCAGTTCTTC. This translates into CASSLKLAAQYEQFF.

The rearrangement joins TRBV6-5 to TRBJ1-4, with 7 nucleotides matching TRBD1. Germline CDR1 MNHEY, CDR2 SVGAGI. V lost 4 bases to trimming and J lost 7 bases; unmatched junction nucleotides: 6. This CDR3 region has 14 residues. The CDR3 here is CASSSGRGSEKLFF. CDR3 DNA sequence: TGTGCCAGCAGTTCGGGCAGGGGGAGTGAAAAACTGTTTTTT.

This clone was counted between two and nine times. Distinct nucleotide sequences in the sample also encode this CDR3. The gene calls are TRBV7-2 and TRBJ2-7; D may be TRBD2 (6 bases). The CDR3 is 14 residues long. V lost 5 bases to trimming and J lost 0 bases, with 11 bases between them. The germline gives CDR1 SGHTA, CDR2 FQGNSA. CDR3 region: CASSRDSSSYEQYF. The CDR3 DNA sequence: TGTGCCAGCAGCCGGGACTCGAGCTCCTACGAGCAGTACTTC.

The CDR3 loop reads CASSLDWNTGELFF. CDR3 DNA sequence: TGTGCCAGCAGCTTAGACTGGAACACCGGGGAGCTGTTTTTT. This chain links TRBV7-2 with TRBJ2-2; no definite D call. V was pared by 1 base and J by 1 base, with 4 bases between. CDR3 length: 14 amino acids. In germline, CDR1 is SGHTA, CDR2 FQGNSA.

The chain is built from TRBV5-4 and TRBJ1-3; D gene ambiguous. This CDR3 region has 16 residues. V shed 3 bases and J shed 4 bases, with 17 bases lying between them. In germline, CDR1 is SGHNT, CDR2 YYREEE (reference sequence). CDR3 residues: CASSSNREGGGNTIYF. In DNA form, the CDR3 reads TGTGCCAGCAGCTCGAACCGGGAGGGTGGAGGAAACACCATATATTTT. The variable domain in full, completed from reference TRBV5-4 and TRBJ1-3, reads ETGVTQSPTHLIKTRGQQVTLRCSSQSGHNTVSWYQQALGQGPQFIFQYYREEENGRGNFPPRFSGLQFPNYSSELNVNALELDDSALYLCASSSNREGGGNTIYFGEGSWLTVV.

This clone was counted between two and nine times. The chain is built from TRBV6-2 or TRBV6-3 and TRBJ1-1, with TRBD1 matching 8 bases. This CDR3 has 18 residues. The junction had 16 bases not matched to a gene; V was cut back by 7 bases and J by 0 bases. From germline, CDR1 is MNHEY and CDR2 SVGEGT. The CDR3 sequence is CASNPSTGAALMNTEAFF. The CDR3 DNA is TGTGCCAGCAACCCATCGACAGGGGCCGCCCTTATGAACACTGAAGCTTTCTTT.

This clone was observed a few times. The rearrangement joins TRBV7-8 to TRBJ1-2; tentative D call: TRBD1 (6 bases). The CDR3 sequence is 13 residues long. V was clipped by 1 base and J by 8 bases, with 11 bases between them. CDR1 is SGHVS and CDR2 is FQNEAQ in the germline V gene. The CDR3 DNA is TGTGCCAGCAGCTTAGAAGGGACAATAGGCTACACCTTC. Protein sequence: CASSLEGTIGYTF.

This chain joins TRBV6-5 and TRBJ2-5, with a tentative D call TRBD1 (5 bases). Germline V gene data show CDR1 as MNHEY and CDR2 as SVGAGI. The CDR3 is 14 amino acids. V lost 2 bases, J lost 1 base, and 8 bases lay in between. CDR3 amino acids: CASSYSRAQETQYF. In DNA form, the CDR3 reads TGTGCCAGCAGTTACAGCAGGGCCCAAGAGACCCAGTACTTC.

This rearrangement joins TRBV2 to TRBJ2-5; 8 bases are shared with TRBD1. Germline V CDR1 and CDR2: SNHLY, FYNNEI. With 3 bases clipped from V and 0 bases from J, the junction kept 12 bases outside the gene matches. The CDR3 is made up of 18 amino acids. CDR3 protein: CASSDLQWDRSYQETQYF. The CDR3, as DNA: TGTGCCAGCAGTGACCTCCAGTGGGACAGGTCGTACCAAGAGACCCAGTACTTC.